The 10 T cell receptor beta chains below were found in one sample sequenced in a study of control samples from healthy donors and cancer patients. Produced via immunoSEQ multiplex PCR; TCRdb's table is partial and in-frame only. This sample has 40,000 to 55,000 clones, with about three quarters found just once. Sequencing was carried out using formalin-fixed, paraffin-embedded tissue. These TCRs come from a male donor with melanoma.

This clone was counted a few times. The V and J genes are TRBV5-1 and TRBJ2-1; D gene unclear. This CDR3 contains 12 residues. Germline-derived CDR1 and CDR2 are SGHRS and YFSETQ. The V end was cut by 2 bases, the J end by 4 bases, with 4 bases between. The CDR3 DNA reads as TGCGCCAGCAGCTTTAATTACAATGAGCAGTTCTTC. It specifies CASSFNYNEQFF.

This clone was observed once. V usage is TRBV18 and J usage is TRBJ2-7; 8 bases agree with TRBD1. The ends lost 6 bases at V and 1 base at J; junction bases unmatched: 5. Germline-derived CDR1 and CDR2 are KGHSH and LQKENI. The CDR3 runs to 14 residues. The CDR3 DNA reads as TGTGCCAGCTCCCTTGGACAGGGTTCCTACGAGCAGTACTTC. Encoded protein: CASSLGQGSYEQYF.

The V call is TRBV11-2, the J call TRBJ2-3; no reliable D call. Germline V gene data show CDR1 as SGHAT and CDR2 as FQNNGV. With 5 bases removed from V and 2 bases from J, the gap between germline ends came to 11 bases. The CDR3 runs to 14 residues. The CDR3 DNA sequence: TGTGCCAGCAGCCCCTGGCACAACACAGATACGCAGTATTTT. Translation: CASSPWHNTDTQYF.

The chain couples TRBV7-3 to TRBJ2-1; 7 bases align to TRBD2. The CDR3 runs 17 residues. Germline values: CDR1 SGHTA, CDR2 FQGTGA. Trimming took 0 bases from V and 6 from J; bases not matched to a gene: 11. The CDR3 DNA sequence: TGTGCCAGCAGCTTAACCCCGGGGGTAGCGGGTACCAATGAGCAGTTCTTC. This gives the protein CASSLTPGVAGTNEQFF.

This clone counts as medium-sized. The J gene is TRBJ2-7, the V gene TRBV28; possibly TRBD2 for D (5 bases). V dropped 7 bases and J dropped 5 bases, with 18 bases sitting between them. Germline-derived CDR1 and CDR2 are MDHEN and SYDVKM. CDR3 length equals 14 residues. The DNA of the CDR3 is TGTGCCAGCAAGGAGGCTACGGCTAGTAACGAGCAGTACTTC. It codes for CASKEATASNEQYF.

This chain connects TRBV27 to TRBJ2-3; possible D gene TRBD2, 6 bases. The germline CDR1 and CDR2 sequences are MNHEY and SMNVEV (reference sequence). The CDR3 contains 12 residues. V shed 9 bases and J shed 4 bases, with 11 bases lying between them. This chain's CDR3 is CASRTIADTQYF. CDR3 nucleotides: TGTGCCAGTCGGACTATCGCAGATACGCAGTATTTT.

This sequence joins TRBV10-3 and TRBJ1-4; D ambiguous. Trimming shortened V by 10 bases and J by 0 bases, and 9 bases separated the two germline ends. The CDR3 has 13 amino acids. CDR1 and CDR2 from the germline V gene are ENHRY and SYGVKD. CDR3 nucleotide sequence: TGTGCCACCCTCGGGGCAACTAATGAAAAACTGTTTTTT. It yields the protein CATLGATNEKLFF.

The rearrangement links TRBV12-3 or TRBV12-4 to TRBJ1-2; D might be TRBD1 (6 bases). V was pared by 8 bases and J by 4 bases, with 14 bases between. The CDR3 spans 13 residues. DNA for the CDR3: TGTGCCAGCGGGGCAGGGGTTATCTATGGCTACACCTTC. It translates to CASGAGVIYGYTF.

The CDR3 region is CASRASSGNTIYF. In DNA, the CDR3 is TGTGCCAGCAGGGCGAGCTCTGGAAACACCATATATTTT. The chain couples TRBV14 to TRBJ1-3; D is unresolved. V lost 6 bases, J lost 0 bases, and 6 bases lay in between. Looked up from germline, CDR1 is SGHDN and CDR2 is FVKESK. The CDR3 extends over 13 amino acids. The full variable domain, in which reference TRBV14 and TRBJ1-3 provide the parts outside the CDR3, is EAGVTQFPSHSVIEKGQTVTLRCDPISGHDNLYWYRRVMGKEIKFLLHFVKESKQDESGMPNNRFLAERTGGTYSTLKVQPAELEDSGVYFCASRASSGNTIYFGEGSWLTVV.

This clone has more than one count but fewer than ten. This rearrangement joins TRBV18 to TRBJ2-2; D gene uncertain. Germline CDR1 is KGHSH and CDR2 is LQKENI. V gave up 3 bases and J gave up 1 base, with 9 bases separating them. There are 15 residues in the CDR3. The chain's CDR3 is CASSPSGMNTGELFF. The CDR3 DNA is TGTGCCAGCTCACCCTCTGGGATGAACACCGGGGAGCTGTTTTTT.